This T cell receptor (beta chain) was captured by sequencing in a study of a mutant IDH1 vaccine in newly diagnosed glioma. Study-level results: Pseudoprogression showed no apparent link to changes in top peripheral T cell clonotypes.

Time point: week 23, last vaccination. Each vaccine dose was 300 ug of mutant IDH1 20-mer peptide, with topical imiquimod. Points on this clone: The antigen remains unidentified.

Only in-frame clones appear in the TCRdb table, and some are missing; sequencing was by immunoSEQ multiplex PCR. The sample lists approximately 35,000 clones, 88% seen once, with 2.5% in the top ten. The specimen comprised PBMCs, sampled from a glioma patient whose treatment included an IDH1 peptide vaccine. This TCR came from a man aged 40-50 years with glioma.

Here the CDR3 reads CASSARSGGMNTGELFF. CDR3 bases: TGTGCCAGCAGCGCCCGATCAGGGGGGATGAACACCGGGGAGCTGTTTTTT. The V and J genes are TRBV7-6 and TRBJ2-2; possibly TRBD1 for D (7 bases). From germline, CDR1 is SGHVS and CDR2 FNYEAQ. CDR3 length: 17 residues. Trimming removed 5 bases at V and 1 base at J, with 17 bases between.